The present T cell receptor beta chain was sequenced within a study of blood T cell repertoires in COVID-19. In the study overall: Sources were T cells, B-cell-depleted T cells, or PBMCs; the material itself was cDNA or gDNA.

As originally analysed: Amplifying reference gene primers gave estimates of nucleated cell counts. Sequenced by immunoSEQ multiplex PCR; TCRdb stores in-frame clones only, minus some. The V and J calls and the clone size are those of that table, but D and trimming were determined from the DNA. The data contain some 80,000 clones, roughly nine tenths of them seen just once; the ten biggest clones take up about 2.5%. CDR3 length equals 16 residues. Germline V gene sequence: CDR1 SQVTM, CDR2 ANQGSEA. V lost 7 bases to trimming and J lost 0 bases, with 19 bases between them. The specimen was peripheral blood. The rearrangement links TRBV29-1 to TRBJ2-1; perhaps TRBD2 as D (6 bases). The sequence came from a human donor in a cohort sampled during active COVID-19. The chain's CDR3 is CSAGSGRGLSYNEQFF. The CDR3 DNA sequence: TGCAGCGCCGGTTCGGGGCGGGGACTCTCCTACAATGAGCAGTTCTTC.